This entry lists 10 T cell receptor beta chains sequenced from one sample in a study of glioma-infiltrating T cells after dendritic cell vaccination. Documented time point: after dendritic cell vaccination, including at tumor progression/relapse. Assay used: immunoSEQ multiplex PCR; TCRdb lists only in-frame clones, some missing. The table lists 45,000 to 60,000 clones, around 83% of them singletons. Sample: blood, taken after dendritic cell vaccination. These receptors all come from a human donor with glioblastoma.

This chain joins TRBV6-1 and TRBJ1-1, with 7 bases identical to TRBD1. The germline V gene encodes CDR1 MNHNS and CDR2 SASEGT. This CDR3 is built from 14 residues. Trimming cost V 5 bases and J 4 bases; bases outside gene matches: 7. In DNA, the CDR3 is TGTGCCAGCAGTTCAACACAGGGGAGCACTGAAGCTTTCTTT. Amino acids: CASSSTQGSTEAFF.

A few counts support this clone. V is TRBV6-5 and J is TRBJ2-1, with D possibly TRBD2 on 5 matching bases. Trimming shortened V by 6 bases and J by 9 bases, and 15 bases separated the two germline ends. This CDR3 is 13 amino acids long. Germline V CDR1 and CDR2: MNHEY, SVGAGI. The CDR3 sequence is CASSAGFTGEQFF. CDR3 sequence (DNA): TGTGCCAGCAGCGCGGGTTTCACGGGTGAGCAGTTCTTC.

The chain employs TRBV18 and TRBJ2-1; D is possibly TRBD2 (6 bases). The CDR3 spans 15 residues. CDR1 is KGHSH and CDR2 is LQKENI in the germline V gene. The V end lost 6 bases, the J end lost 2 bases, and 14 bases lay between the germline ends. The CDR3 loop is CASSSEVAAYNEQFF. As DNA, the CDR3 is TGTGCCAGCTCCAGCGAGGTAGCGGCCTACAATGAGCAGTTCTTC.

CDR3 in DNA: TGTGCCTGGAGTCAGGGCGGGGCGGGGACCCAGTACTTC. This gives the protein CAWSQGGAGTQYF. J is TRBJ2-5 and V is TRBV30; tentatively, D is TRBD2 (6 bases). The V gene lost 2 bases and the J gene lost 7 bases, with 14 bases spanning the gap. Germline V gene sequence: CDR1 GTSNPN, CDR2 SVGIG (reference sequence). There are 13 residues in the CDR3. Full variable domain (remainder filled in from reference TRBV30 and TRBJ2-5): SQTIHQWPATLVQPVGSPLSLECTVEGTSNPNLYWYRQAAGRGLQLLFYSVGIGQISSEVPQNLSASRPQDRQFILSSKKLLLSDSGFYLCAWSQGGAGTQYFGPGTRLLVL.

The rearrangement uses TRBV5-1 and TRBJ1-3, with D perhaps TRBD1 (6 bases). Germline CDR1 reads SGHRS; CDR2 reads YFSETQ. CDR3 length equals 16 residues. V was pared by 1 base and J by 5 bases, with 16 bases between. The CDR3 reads CASSLFLQGTRNTIYF. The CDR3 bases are TGCGCCAGCAGCTTGTTTCTCCAAGGGACAAGAAACACCATATATTTT.

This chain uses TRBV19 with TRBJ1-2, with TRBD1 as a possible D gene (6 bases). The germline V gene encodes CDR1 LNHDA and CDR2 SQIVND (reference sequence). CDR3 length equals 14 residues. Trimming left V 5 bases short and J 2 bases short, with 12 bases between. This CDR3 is CASSLTTGNYGYTF. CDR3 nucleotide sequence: TGTGCCAGTAGTCTTACAACAGGGAACTATGGCTACACCTTC.

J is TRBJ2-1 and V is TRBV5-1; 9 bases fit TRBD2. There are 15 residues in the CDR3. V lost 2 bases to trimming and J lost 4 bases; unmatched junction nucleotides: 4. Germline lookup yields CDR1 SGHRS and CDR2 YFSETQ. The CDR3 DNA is TGCGCCAGCAGCTTTAGCGGGGGTGATTACAATGAGCAGTTCTTC. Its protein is CASSFSGGDYNEQFF.

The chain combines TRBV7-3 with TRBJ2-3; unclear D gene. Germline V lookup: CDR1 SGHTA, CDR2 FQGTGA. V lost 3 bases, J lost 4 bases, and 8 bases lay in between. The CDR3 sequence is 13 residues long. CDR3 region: CASSLEEADTQYF. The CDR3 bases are TGTGCCAGCAGCTTGGAAGAGGCAGATACGCAGTATTTT.

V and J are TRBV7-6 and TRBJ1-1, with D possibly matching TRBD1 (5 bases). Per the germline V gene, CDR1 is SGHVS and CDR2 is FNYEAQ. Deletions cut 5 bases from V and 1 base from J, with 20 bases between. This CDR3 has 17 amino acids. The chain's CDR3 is CASSLEGQGRWNTEAFF. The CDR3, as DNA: TGTGCCAGCAGCCTAGAAGGCCAGGGCCGATGGAACACTGAAGCTTTCTTT.

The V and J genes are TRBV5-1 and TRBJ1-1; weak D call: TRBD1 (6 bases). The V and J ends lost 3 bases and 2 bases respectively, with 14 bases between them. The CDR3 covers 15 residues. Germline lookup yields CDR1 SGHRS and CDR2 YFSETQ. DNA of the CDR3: TGCGCCAGCAGCTCGATCCCAGGGGAAAACACTGAAGCTTTCTTT. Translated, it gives CASSSIPGENTEAFF.